The next 6 T cell receptor beta chains were all read from a single sample in a study of blood T cell repertoires in COVID-19. Repertoires were generated with immunoSEQ multiplex PCR, while TCRdb's copy carries only in-frame clones and drops some. There are some 400,000 clones in the sample; roughly 77% occur only once, and around 1.1% lies in the top ten. Sequencing used peripheral blood. The receptor set was obtained from a human donor with acute or convalescent COVID-19. The donor label of this sample is uncertain.

V and J are TRBV3-1 (or the pseudogene TRBV3-2) and TRBJ2-6; D is perhaps TRBD1 (5 bases). The germline CDR1 and CDR2 sequences are LGHDT and YNNKEL (reference sequence). The CDR3 runs 14 residues. Trimming took 7 bases from V and 2 from J, leaving 9 bases between them. CDR3 nucleotide sequence: TGTGCCAGCACCAGGGCTGCTGGGGCCAACGTCCTGACTTTC. Its translation is CASTRAAGANVLTF.

The chain carries TRBV4-1 and TRBJ1-1; 12 bases align to TRBD1. Per the germline V gene, CDR1 is MGHRA and CDR2 is YSYEKL. Losses at the gene ends were 4 bases for V and 0 bases for J; bases not matched to a gene: 3. The CDR3 is 16 residues long. The CDR3 sequence: CASSRGTGGLNTEAFF. CDR3 in DNA: TGCGCCAGCAGCCGAGGGACAGGGGGCTTGAACACTGAAGCTTTCTTT.

The V gene is TRBV7-9, the J gene TRBJ2-1; TRBD2 agrees at 16 bases. V was clipped by 5 bases and J by 8 bases; unmatched bases: 9. The CDR3 covers 17 residues. CDR1 SEHNR and CDR2 FQNEAQ come from the germline V gene (reference sequence). Here the CDR3 reads CASSRGLAGGKVDEQFF. DNA of the CDR3: TGTGCCAGCAGCCGGGGACTAGCGGGAGGGAAGGTCGATGAGCAGTTCTTC.

This clone was counted only a few times. The chain joins TRBV29-1 to TRBJ2-3, with D tentatively TRBD2 (6 bases). Germline V CDR1 and CDR2: SQVTM, ANQGSEA. There are 14 residues in the CDR3. V lost 4 bases and J lost 2, with 13 bases in between. The DNA of the CDR3 is TGCAGCGTTGTGAAAGCGGGCTACACAGATACGCAGTATTTT. It specifies CSVVKAGYTDTQYF.

This chain links TRBV3-1 (or the pseudogene TRBV3-2) with TRBJ2-1, with D possibly being TRBD1 (5 bases). Germline loops: CDR1 LGHDT, CDR2 YNNKEL (reference sequence). This CDR3 comprises 12 residues. V lost 2 bases to trimming and J lost 9 bases, with 8 bases between them. CDR3 region: CASSQRTPEQFF. CDR3 coding DNA: TGTGCCAGCAGCCAAAGGACACCTGAGCAGTTCTTC.

The chain joins TRBV4-1 to TRBJ2-1; 14 bases map to TRBD2. The CDR3 runs 17 residues. Germline V gene sequence: CDR1 MGHRA, CDR2 YSYEKL. Germline trimming cut 5 bases from V and 6 bases from J; bases unmatched to any gene: 9. DNA of the CDR3: TGCGCCAGCAGCTGGGGACCGGGGACTAGCGGGGGCAATGAGCAGTTCTTC. Translated: CASSWGPGTSGGNEQFF.